A single sample is the source of the 7 T cell receptor beta chains below, sequenced in a study of blood T cell repertoires in COVID-19. The method was immunoSEQ multiplex PCR; TCRdb's version includes in-frame clones alone and lacks a portion of them. Among 65,000 or so clones listed, about 80% were seen once. The source material was peripheral blood. The receptors were sampled from a man aged 55 to 70 with acute or convalescent COVID-19.

The CDR3 DNA follows: TGTGCCAGCAGTTCCTTTACAGGGGGCGCACATAATGAGCAGTTCTTC. It specifies CASSSFTGGAHNEQFF. The chain joins TRBV28 to TRBJ2-1; 9 bases are a match to TRBD1. CDR3 length: 16 amino acids. CDR1 and CDR2 from the germline V gene are MDHEN and SYDVKM. Trimming took 4 bases from V and 7 from J; bases not matched to a gene: 11. The entire variable domain, with the rest obtained from reference TRBV28 and TRBJ2-1, is as follows: DVKVTQSSRYLVKRTGEKVFLECVQDMDHENMFWYRQDPGLGLRLIYFSYDVKMKEKGDIPEGYSVSREKKERFSLILESASTNQTSMYLCASSSFTGGAHNEQFFGPGTRLTVL.

The CDR3, as DNA: TGTGCCAGCAGCGTGTACCAGGGTGGTGAGCAGTTCTTC. Protein: CASSVYQGGEQFF. The chain employs TRBV9 and TRBJ2-1, with a weak D call TRBD1 (5 bases). Germline V CDR1 and CDR2: SGDLS, YYNGEE. This CDR3 contains 13 residues. Trimming removed 2 bases from V and 9 bases from J, with 12 bases in between.

This clone was observed a handful of times. The chain recombines TRBV5-1 with TRBJ1-1; 7 bases agree with TRBD1. V lost 3 bases and J lost 0; bases outside the gene matches: 5. The germline V gene has CDR1 SGHRS and CDR2 YFSETQ. This CDR3 is 15 amino acids long. CDR3 sequence (DNA): TGCGCCAGCAGCTGGGGACAGATGGTGAACACTGAAGCTTTCTTT. Protein product: CASSWGQMVNTEAFF.

The chain carries TRBV6-6 and TRBJ2-2, with 8 nucleotides matching TRBD2. The V and J ends lost 0 bases and 5 bases, in that order; junction bases with no gene match: 2. Germline V CDR1 and CDR2: MNHNY, SVGAGI (reference sequence). The CDR3 spans 15 residues. CDR3 nucleotides: TGTGCCAGCAGTTACTCAGCGGGGGCTACCGGGGAGCTGTTTTTT. The encoded protein is CASSYSAGATGELFF.

The genes are TRBV7-9 and TRBJ1-1, with D tentatively TRBD1 (5 bases). In germline, CDR1 is SEHNR, CDR2 FQNEAQ (reference sequence). V gave up 4 bases and J gave up 4 bases, with 13 bases separating them. This CDR3 spans 14 amino acids. CDR3 in DNA: TGTGCCAGCAGCTCTACAGGTACTGGCACTGAAGCTTTCTTT. Translation gives CASSSTGTGTEAFF.

The V gene is TRBV27, the J gene TRBJ2-7, with 8 bases that match TRBD2. Germline V CDR1 and CDR2: MNHEY, SMNVEV (reference sequence). Trimming cost V 6 bases and J 2 bases; bases outside gene matches: 9. The CDR3 covers 15 residues. The CDR3 spells CASSPRLAITYEQYF. Here the CDR3 DNA reads TGTGCCAGCAGCCCGCGACTAGCGATTACCTACGAGCAGTACTTC.

The V and J genes are TRBV2 and TRBJ1-2; D is undetermined. The germline V gene encodes CDR1 SNHLY and CDR2 FYNNEI. Trimming removed 4 bases at V and 4 bases at J, with 19 bases between. This CDR3 comprises 16 residues. DNA for the CDR3: TGTGCCAGCAGTGCGGAGGTGCCCTCATCCTCCTATGGCTACACCTTC. Amino acids: CASSAEVPSSSYGYTF.